A selection of T cell receptor beta chains follows, all from one sample in a study of T cells in Graves' hyperthyroidism and ophthalmopathy. TCRdb re-called the multiplex PCR reads through MiXCR, storing one row per CDR3 protein. The table records roughly 520,000 distinct CDR3 sequences, around 22% of them present only once. Sequenced: blood. The receptors stem from a woman aged 25 to 39 with Graves' ophthalmopathy. CDR3s include the opening cysteine and the closing phenylalanine or tryptophan. The D gene is left open where the match is weak. Clone sizes are given selectively: once, few, many, or a class where the clone is expanded.

.	.	TRBJ2-7	13	TRBV29-1	CSVETDRNVQQYF	TGCAGCGTTGAAACCGATCGAAACGTTCAGCAGTACTTC
many	.	TRBJ1-1	13	TRBV27	CASSFGGQTQAFF	TGTGCCAGCAGTTTTGGAGGACAGACCCAAGCTTTCTTT
.	.	TRBJ2-7	16	TRBV24-1	CATSDLRQDNLYEQYF	TGTGCCACCAGTGATCTTCGACAGGACAACCTCTACGAGCAGTACTTC
few	.	TRBJ2-2	14	TRBV28	CASTLGGRTGELFF	TGTGCCAGCACGCTTGGGGGGAGGACCGGGGAGCTGTTTTTT
many	TRBD1	TRBJ1-2	14	TRBV5-6	CASSPGTALYGYTF	TGTGCCAGCAGCCCGGGGACAGCCTTATATGGCTACACCTTC
many	.	TRBJ1-1	13	TRBV28	CASSFQDNPEAFF	TGTGCCAGCAGTTTTCAGGACAATCCGGAAGCTTTCTTT
few	TRBD2	TRBJ2-2	16	TRBV3-1	CASSQDREGRTGELFF	TGTGCCAGCAGCCAAGACAGGGAGGGACGCACCGGGGAGCTGTTTTTT
many	TRBD2	TRBJ2-5	12	TRBV20-1	CSAQRGGEAQYF	TGCAGTGCTCAACGGGGGGGAGAGGCCCAGTACTTC
.	TRBD1	TRBJ1-5	14	TRBV6-2/TRBV6-3	CASSPWTGSQPQHF	TGTGCCAGCAGTCCCTGGACAGGGTCTCAGCCCCAGCATTTT
many	.	TRBJ1-1	13	TRBV2	CASSERPGTEAFF	TGTGCCAGCAGTGAACGGCCGGGCACTGAAGCTTTCTTT
many	TRBD1	TRBJ1-2	16	TRBV11-2	CASSPQSTGGYYGYTF	TGTGCCAGCAGCCCTCAGTCGACAGGGGGTTACTATGGCTACACCTTC
.	.	TRBJ2-7	12	TRBV12-5	CASGLGAYEQYF	TGTGCTAGTGGTTTGGGGGCCTACGAGCAGTACTTC
few	.	TRBJ2-5	15	TRBV7-3	CASSLSSGGQGTQYF	TGTGCCAGCAGCTTAAGTAGCGGGGGACAGGGGACCCAGTACTTC
few	.	TRBJ1-5	14	TRBV7-8	CASSLEQGYQPQHF	TGTGCCAGCAGCTTAGAACAGGGATATCAGCCCCAGCATTTT
few	.	TRBJ1-6	16	TRBV3-1	CASSSRMGTRDSPLHF	TGTGCCAGCAGCTCCCGAATGGGGACACGGGATTCACCCCTCCACTTT
many	TRBD1	TRBJ1-1	15	TRBV12-3/TRBV12-4	CASSLARGTGGEAFF	TGTGCCAGCAGTTTAGCTCGAGGGACAGGAGGTGAAGCTTTCTTT
many	.	TRBJ2-7	15	TRBV6-5	CASRYSSTQFYEQYF	TGTGCCAGCAGGTACTCATCCACCCAATTCTACGAGCAGTACTTC
many	TRBD1	TRBJ1-2	14	TRBV12-3/TRBV12-4	CASSEGQGYNGYTF	TGTGCCAGCAGCGAAGGACAGGGTTATAATGGCTACACCTTC
many	.	TRBJ2-5	13	TRBV20-1	CSAAGTVQETQYF	TGCAGTGCTGCCGGGACGGTACAAGAGACCCAGTACTTC
many	.	TRBJ2-5	13	TRBV12-3/TRBV12-4	CARPYGAQETQYF	TGTGCCAGGCCATATGGGGCCCAAGAGACCCAGTACTTC
many	.	TRBJ1-2	12	TRBV30	CARATGHYGYTF	TGTGCCCGCGCGACAGGCCACTATGGCTACACCTTC
few	.	TRBJ2-7	12	TRBV4-1	CASSQDGYGQYF	TGCGCCAGCAGCCAAGACGGATACGGGCAGTACTTC
.	TRBD1	TRBJ1-3	19	TRBV25-1	CASSELGQGFHGPGNTIYF	TGTGCCAGCAGTGAATTGGGACAGGGCTTCCACGGTCCTGGAAACACCATATATTTT
many	TRBD1	TRBJ2-7	17	TRBV6-4	CASRPGTGVDYSYEQYF	TGTGCCAGCAGGCCCGGGACAGGGGTCGATTACTCCTACGAGCAGTACTTC
many	.	TRBJ1-5	15	TRBV7-2	CASSLGILSNQPQHF	TGTGCCAGCAGCTTAGGGATTTTAAGCAATCAGCCCCAGCATTTT
many	.	TRBJ2-4	15	TRBV12-5	CASSGTGSAKNIQYF	TGTGCTAGCTCCGGAACCGGTTCAGCCAAAAACATTCAGTACTTC
many	.	TRBJ1-1	13	TRBV9	CASSVDGNTEAFF	TGTGCCAGCTCAGTGGACGGGAACACTGAAGCTTTCTTT
many	TRBD2	TRBJ2-5	15	TRBV9	CASSVAPGGFETQYF	TGTGCCAGCAGCGTAGCTCCGGGGGGATTCGAGACCCAGTACTTC